The sequence of this T cell receptor (beta chain) was determined in a study of vaccination effects on CD4 cells after COVID-19 (dated by TCRdb to between 2022 and 2023). Background for the entire study: In the ViraFEST assay, PBMC were stimulated with viral peptide pools, and TCR sequencing was then used to find antigen-specific CD4+ T cell clonotypes based on their expansion. Cultures from other donors in the study were sequenced with the Oncomine TCR Beta short-read assay on an Illumina iSeq 100. Each well held 2 million to 2.5 million PBMC cultured in IMDM containing around 5% human AB serum, roughly 9.9 IU/ml IL-2 and gentamicin, along with roughly 10 ug/ml peptides. Each participant got two doses of an mRNA SARS-CoV-2 vaccine, either BNT162b2 or mRNA-1273. SARS-CoV-2 spike-specific CD4+ TCR repertoires were compared before and after mRNA vaccination in COVID-19 convalescent patients and in infection-naive vaccine recipients. A total of around eleven COVID-19 convalescent patients and a few SARS-CoV-2-naive healthy vaccine recipients were included in the full study. Findings and caveats that apply to the study as a whole: The study was limited by a small number of convalescent patients and lacked early post-infection timepoints. At late post-vaccination timepoints, both infection-induced and vaccine-induced clones showed marked clonal contraction, consistent with waning T cell responses. In healthy vaccine recipients, vaccine-induced clones were almost all SARS-CoV-2 mono-reactive, with only 1 of 255 cross-reactive with common cold coronaviruses.

The CDR3 starts with the cysteine, ends with the phenylalanine, and has 14 residues. Only the CDR3 part of the read is kept: 42 bases, read in frame from the first base. CDR1 and CDR2 were assigned from the germline V gene as SGHRS and YFSETQ. Trimming at the junction amounts to 3 bases on V and 5 bases on J, and the germline ends lie 14 bases apart. Comment on this clone: No antigen is known for it. Base qualities are not provided; no much larger clone lies one nucleotide away.

Library method: the immunoSEQ multiplex PCR assay. DNA from the CD4+ T cells that had been cultured and isolated underwent TCR beta CDR3 sequencing. As for the original processing: Non-productive TCR sequences were discarded, and reads were trimmed to the CDR3 region, with only CDR3s of 7 or more amino acids retained. The MANAFEST web app was used to pick out antigen-specific clonotypes by comparing their expansion in peptide wells with that in reference cultures. For clones to be considered positive, expansion at FDR<0.05 versus reference and all other wells, an odds ratio above 5, and a frequency above 0.1% in two replicate wells were required. Cross-reactive clonotypes were defined as significantly expanded in SARS-CoV-2 spike wells and in at least one common cold coronavirus spike condition. CDR3 similarity was assessed by Levenshtein distance using the stringdist R package, and unrooted trees were constructed with ape in R 3.6.1. TCRdb's version of the immuneACCESS table is confined to in-frame rearrangements and falls short of the full clone set. An unresolved V gene accounts for under half of the shortfall where checked; the remainder is of unknown origin. V, J and clone size are taken as reported in that table, and D and trimming were inferred from the DNA itself. The table for this sample lists roughly 30,000 clones; approximately 70% of them were counted only once. Under 4% of the sample rests with the top ten.

After around eleven days of culture, CD4+ T cells were isolated with the EasySep CD4+ T cell isolation kit. Healthy vaccine recipients had no prior SARS-CoV-2 infection, confirmed by negative nucleocapsid antibodies before and after vaccination. On days 3 and 7, half of the culture medium was replaced with fresh IL-2-containing medium. Unless noted otherwise, every peptide stimulation condition was grown in triplicate wells. PBMC were separated from whole blood using Ficoll-Paque Plus gradient centrifugation and were then either cryopreserved at -140C or used fresh. The QIAamp micro DNA kit was used to extract genomic DNA from the cultured CD4+ T cells.

Here the sequenced sample was CD4+ T cells from PBMCs cultured without peptide, taken before COVID-19 vaccination. Here the chain combines TRBV5-1 and TRBJ2-5, with a tentative D call of TRBD1 or TRBD2, each matching 5 bases. The TCR comes from a human donor who received a COVID-19 vaccine. In nucleotides, the sequence is TGCGCCAGCAGCTCTCCGGGACCGACGGAGACCCAGTACTTC. Its amino acids are CASSSPGPTETQYF.